This is a list of T cell receptor beta chains from one sample in a study of technical replicates of blood from a few donors. Profiled with immunoSEQ multiplex PCR; TCRdb holds only in-frame clones, not every one. The data show approximately 81,000 clones, with around 95% seen just once and 0.36% held by the top ten. Sequencing was carried out using T cells isolated from PBMCs. Receptor source: a human donor in good health. Both conserved end residues are part of each CDR3.

V: TRBV27
J: TRBJ2-1
CDR3: CASSPSGEGRNEQFF

V: TRBV5-4
J: TRBJ1-4
CDR3: CASSFKGAANEKLFF

V: TRBV28
J: TRBJ1-2
CDR3: CASSFLSAAGYTF

V: TRBV6-5
J: TRBJ1-1
CDR3: CASSYEMRTEAFF

V: TRBV28
J: TRBJ2-6
CDR3: CASSLSSGANVLTF

V: TRBV4-1
J: TRBJ2-3
CDR3: CASSSWTSGSTTDTQYF

V: TRBV6-1
J: TRBJ1-3
CDR3: CAGITGNTIYF

V: TRBV6-1
J: TRBJ2-7
CDR3: CASTGAYEQYF

V: TRBV28
J: TRBJ2-1
CDR3: CASSLGLIEQFF

V: TRBV27
J: TRBJ2-5
CDR3: CASMGGLETQYF

V: TRBV2
J: TRBJ2-1
CDR3: CASSVSYEQFF

V: TRBV29-1
J: TRBJ2-5
CDR3: CSVVSRDRETQYF

V: TRBV6-6
J: TRBJ1-1
CDR3: CASSFGTLNTEAFF

V: TRBV9
J: TRBJ2-3
CDR3: CASSVAGLYTDTQYF

V: TRBV19
J: TRBJ2-3
CDR3: CASSIVGSGFEGDTDTQYF

V: TRBV29-1
J: TRBJ2-7
CDR3: CSAVFGRVRNEQYF

V: TRBV7-8
J: TRBJ1-1
CDR3: CASSAPPEEAFF

V: TRBV11-1
J: TRBJ1-1
CDR3: CASSLDGALFEAFF

V: TRBV4-3
J: TRBJ2-3
CDR3: CASSQVLAECTDTQYF

V: TRBV2
J: TRBJ2-6
CDR3: CASSGVGANVLTF

V: TRBV7-3
J: TRBJ1-3
CDR3: CASSLTSTSGNTIYF

V: TRBV11-2
J: TRBJ2-5
CDR3: CASLARETQYF

V: TRBV7-9
J: TRBJ2-7
CDR3: CASSTWEGTNEQYF

V: TRBV18
J: TRBJ1-3
CDR3: CASSPPNREPGNTIYF

V: TRBV6-4
J: TRBJ2-3
CDR3: CASSDGGAADTQYF

V: TRBV2
J: TRBJ2-1
CDR3: CASSPQVSAFF

V: TRBV7-9
J: TRBJ1-5
CDR3: CASSLTNQGQPQHF

V: TRBV7-2
J: TRBJ1-5
CDR3: CASSGQGLINQPQHF

V: TRBV10-3
J: TRBJ1-3
CDR3: CAISASGNSGNTIYF

V: TRBV7-2
J: TRBJ1-1
CDR3: CASSYRGWVTEAFF

V: TRBV29-1
J: TRBJ2-2
CDR3: CSVRAGVGTGELFF

V: TRBV29-1
J: TRBJ1-1
CDR3: CSVGTAVTEAFF

V: TRBV12-5
J: TRBJ2-2
CDR3: CASAYTRDRKLNTGELFF

V: TRBV7-9
J: TRBJ1-2
CDR3: CASPPETGGDYGYTF

V: TRBV13
J: TRBJ2-7
CDR3: CASSLTGLADPILYEQYF

V: TRBV7-2
J: TRBJ2-5
CDR3: CASSRDRVGETQYF

V: TRBV9
J: TRBJ2-7
CDR3: CASSLLGQARNEQYF

V: TRBV5-8
J: TRBJ2-7
CDR3: CASSFTGLAGNEQYF

V: TRBV19
J: TRBJ1-2
CDR3: CASSIEVWTLSFGYTF

V: TRBV7-3
J: TRBJ2-2
CDR3: CASSLLTRNTGELFF

V: TRBV2
J: TRBJ2-5
CDR3: CASSEMTDRTQYF

V: TRBV27
J: TRBJ2-2
CDR3: CASSFLAANTGELFF

V: TRBV29-1
J: TRBJ1-2
CDR3: CSVKPGGNYGYTF

V: TRBV5-1
J: TRBJ1-3
CDR3: CASSLAGGVSGNTIYF

V: TRBV11-2
J: TRBJ2-3
CDR3: CASSPGSTLDTQYF

V: TRBV11-2
J: TRBJ2-2
CDR3: CASSQGLAVNTGELFF

V: TRBV29-1
J: TRBJ1-4
CDR3: CSVEFEEKLFF

V: TRBV13
J: TRBJ2-3
CDR3: CASSPEGEGADTQYF

V: TRBV7-2
J: TRBJ2-7
CDR3: CASSLAGAGGSLDEQYF

V: TRBV4-1
J: TRBJ2-2
CDR3: CASSQATGEELFF

V: TRBV15
J: TRBJ2-1
CDR3: CATSLGVGEQFF

V: TRBV11-3
J: TRBJ2-6
CDR3: CASSSTPGQGTGANVLTF

V: TRBV7-9
J: TRBJ2-1
CDR3: CASSVTGFNEQFF

V: TRBV4-1
J: TRBJ2-2
CDR3: CASSQGPWRNGELFF

V: TRBV7-3
J: TRBJ1-2
CDR3: CASSFGDSNGYTF